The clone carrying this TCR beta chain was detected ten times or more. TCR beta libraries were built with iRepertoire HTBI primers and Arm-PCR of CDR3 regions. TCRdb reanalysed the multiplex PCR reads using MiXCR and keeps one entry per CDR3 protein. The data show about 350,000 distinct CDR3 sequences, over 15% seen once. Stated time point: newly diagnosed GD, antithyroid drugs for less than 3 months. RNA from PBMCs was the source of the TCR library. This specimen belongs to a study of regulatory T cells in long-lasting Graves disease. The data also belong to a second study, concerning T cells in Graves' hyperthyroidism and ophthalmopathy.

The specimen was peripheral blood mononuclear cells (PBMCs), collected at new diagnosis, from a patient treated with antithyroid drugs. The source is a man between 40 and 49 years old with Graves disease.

CDR3 in amino acids: CASSLVENYEQYF. CDR3 sequence (DNA): TGTGCCAGCAGTTTGGTGGAGAACTACGAGCAGTACTTC. The chain carries TRBV28 and TRBJ2-7; no reliable D call. The germline CDR1 and CDR2 sequences are MDHEN and SYDVKM. The CDR3 has 13 residues. Trimming stripped 3 bases from V and 3 bases from J, with 9 bases between. Together with reference TRBV28 and TRBJ2-7, the CDR3 gives the full variable domain: DVKVTQSSRYLVKRTGEKVFLECVQDMDHENMFWYRQDPGLGLRLIYFSYDVKMKEKGDIPEGYSVSREKKERFSLILESASTNQTSMYLCASSLVENYEQYFGPGTRLTVT.